Following are 29 T cell receptor beta chains from one sample sequenced in a study of T-cell reconstitution after alpha-beta-depleted transplantation in children. A library of TCRbeta sequences, prepared with unique molecular identifiers, was generated. Each CDR3 protein gets one entry after TCRdb re-called the PCR reads with MiXCR. The repertoire holds about 610,000 distinct CDR3 sequences, with about 10% as singletons. The input for sequencing was PBMCs from the stem cell graft donor, taken from the stem cell graft. These receptors were taken from a human donor who donated a stem cell graft to a child with acute myeloid leukemia.

This clonotype was seen many times. The chain combines TRBV10-3 with TRBJ2-4; no clear D. The V gene's germline CDR1 is ENHRY and CDR2 SYGVKD. The CDR3 covers 13 residues. The ends were cut back, 0 bases at V and 5 bases at J, with 5 bases in the middle. CDR3 sequence reads: CAISESSENIQYF. The CDR3 coding sequence is TGTGCCATCAGTGAGTCGAGTGAAAACATTCAGTACTTC.

In its sample, this clonotype was seen many times. The chain has TRBV20-1 and TRBJ2-7; perhaps TRBD2 as D (5 bases). This CDR3 comprises 14 residues. Germline V gene lookup returns CDR1 DFQATT and CDR2 SNEGSKA (reference sequence). Trimming took off 0 bases at V and 3 bases at J, with 12 bases between the two ends. The CDR3: CSARDQPRVYEQYF. DNA for the CDR3: TGCAGTGCTAGAGATCAGCCGCGGGTCTACGAGCAGTACTTC.

This clonotype appeared a few times. The genes are TRBV4-1 and TRBJ2-3; 8 bases are shared with TRBD2. J gave up 5 bases and V 0 bases, and 4 bases lay outside the gene matches. CDR3 length: 15 residues. Looked up from germline, CDR1 is MGHRA and CDR2 is YSYEKL. The chain's CDR3 is CASSQEWREVDTQYF. Written as DNA, the CDR3 is TGCGCCAGCAGCCAAGAATGGCGGGAGGTAGATACGCAGTATTTT.

This clonotype was counted a few times. V is TRBV29-1 and J is TRBJ2-2; the D gene is possibly TRBD2 (5 bases). Germline CDR1 is SQVTM and CDR2 is ANQGSEA. The CDR3 covers 14 residues. Trimming stripped 6 bases from V and 5 bases from J, with 16 bases between. For the CDR3, the DNA is TGCAGCGTGTTAGTAGGACTTCATACCGGGGAGCTGTTTTTT. It encodes CSVLVGLHTGELFF.

In its sample, this clonotype was seen a few times. The chain uses TRBV4-3 and TRBJ2-4; the D call may be TRBD1 or TRBD2 (6 bases each). Deletions cut 0 bases from V and 8 bases from J, with 14 bases between. Looked up from germline, CDR1 is LGHNA and CDR2 is YSLEER. The CDR3 loop spans 15 amino acids. As DNA, the CDR3 is TGCGCCAGCAGCCAAGATCGGGGGCGGTACGACATTCAGTACTTC. It translates to CASSQDRGRYDIQYF.

This clonotype was found a few times. The chain is built from TRBV20-1 and TRBJ2-1, with 7 bases lining up with TRBD2. In germline, CDR1 is DFQATT, CDR2 SNEGSKA (reference sequence). The junction had 7 bases not matched to a gene; V was cut back by 0 bases and J by 5 bases. This CDR3 region has 15 residues. The CDR3 bases are TGCAGTGCTAGAGAAGCGACTAGCCTTAACAATGAGCAGTTCTTC. It translates to CSAREATSLNNEQFF.

The rearrangement uses TRBV30 and TRBJ2-7; perhaps TRBD1 as D (6 bases). Germline V gene lookup returns CDR1 GTSNPN and CDR2 SVGIG (reference sequence). V was trimmed by 5 bases and J by 2 bases, leaving 10 bases between them. The CDR3 has 12 amino acids. The CDR3 coding sequence is TGTGCCTGGGGACAGCAGACCTACGAGCAGTACTTC. Translation gives CAWGQQTYEQYF.

This chain connects TRBV12-5 to TRBJ1-5; no firm D call. Trimming shortened V by 7 bases and J by 0 bases, and 19 bases separated the two germline ends. The CDR3 has 17 amino acids. The germline gives CDR1 LGHNT, CDR2 FRNRAP. The CDR3 DNA follows: TGTGCTAGTGCCCTTACAGCGGGTCCTTCTAGCAATCAGCCCCAGCATTTT. Protein sequence: CASALTAGPSSNQPQHF.

The table lists this clonotype with a few counts. The chain recombines TRBV9 with TRBJ2-5; no definite D call. CDR1 and CDR2 from the germline V gene are SGDLS and YYNGEE. The V end lost 3 bases, the J end lost 2 bases, and 20 bases lay between the germline ends. The CDR3 totals 17 residues. The CDR3 sequence is CASSGPLGDPEQETQYF. CDR3 in DNA: TGTGCCAGCAGCGGCCCCCTGGGCGACCCGGAGCAAGAGACCCAGTACTTC.

This clonotype was detected a few times. The chain has TRBV29-1 and TRBJ1-1; a weak D match, TRBD1 (5 bases). The V gene lost 5 bases and the J gene lost 4 bases, with 14 bases spanning the gap. In germline, CDR1 is SQVTM, CDR2 ANQGSEA. The CDR3 is 13 residues long. In DNA form, the CDR3 reads TGCAGCGTTCCGGGACCCCGAGGCACTGAAGCTTTCTTT. Its protein is CSVPGPRGTEAFF.

The chain joins TRBV5-1 to TRBJ2-1; 9 nucleotides line up with TRBD2. Losses at the gene ends were 4 bases for V and 1 base for J; bases not matched to a gene: 9. Germline assignment: CDR1 SGHRS and CDR2 YFSETQ. The CDR3 length is 17 residues. The CDR3 region has the DNA TGCGCCAGCAGCGAAAGCGGGAGGACGGGGTCCTACAATGAGCAGTTCTTC. This sequence encodes CASSESGRTGSYNEQFF. The whole variable domain, filled in from reference TRBV5-1 and TRBJ2-1, reads KAGVTQTPRYLIKTRGQQVTLSCSPISGHRSVSWYQQTPGQGLQFLFEYFSETQRNKGNFPGRFSGRQFSNSRSEMNVSTLELGDSALYLCASSESGRTGSYNEQFFGPGTRLTVL.

This clonotype was detected many times. The chain joins TRBV2 to TRBJ2-2, with 10 bases identical to TRBD2. Losses at the gene ends were 4 bases for V and 4 bases for J; bases not matched to a gene: 0. Germline-derived CDR1 and CDR2 are SNHLY and FYNNEI. This CDR3 comprises 14 residues. In DNA, the CDR3 is TGTGCCAGCAGTGGACTAGCGGGCACCGGGGAGCTGTTTTTT. Translated, it gives CASSGLAGTGELFF.

There are a few counts of this clonotype. The chain couples TRBV6-2 or TRBV6-3 to TRBJ2-5; TRBD2 agrees at 7 bases. Unmatched junction bases numbered 11, after V lost 2 bases and J lost 5 bases. This CDR3 spans 16 amino acids. Germline loops: CDR1 MNHEY, CDR2 SVGEGT. For the CDR3, the DNA is TGTGCCAGCAGTTACAATCCGGCGGGAGAGGGGGAGACCCAGTACTTC. Its protein product is CASSYNPAGEGETQYF.

This clonotype was seen a handful of times. This chain uses TRBV20-1 with TRBJ2-2, with TRBD1 as a possible D gene (5 bases). The CDR3 loop spans 13 amino acids. The germline V and J ends were trimmed by 2 bases and 6 bases, with 10 bases remaining between them. Germline loops: CDR1 DFQATT, CDR2 SNEGSKA (reference sequence). The DNA for the CDR3 is TGCAGTGCTAGACCCAGGGTACCCGGGGAGCTGTTTTTT. Protein sequence: CSARPRVPGELFF.

This sequence joins TRBV11-2 and TRBJ1-5; the D gene is possibly TRBD1 (6 bases). The CDR3 extends over 17 amino acids. The V and J ends lost 0 bases and 2 bases respectively, with 14 bases between them. The germline CDR1 and CDR2 sequences are SGHAT and FQNNGV. The CDR3, as DNA: TGTGCCAGCAGCTTAGAGGCAGGGGTTAGTGGCAATCAGCCCCAGCATTTT. It translates to CASSLEAGVSGNQPQHF.

The sample holds many counts of this clonotype. This chain connects TRBV20-1 to TRBJ2-7, with 10 bases lining up with TRBD2. Trimming at V came to 2 bases and at J to 6 bases, leaving 7 bases not matched to a gene. Germline-derived CDR1 and CDR2 are DFQATT and SNEGSKA (reference sequence). CDR3 length: 14 residues. The CDR3 sequence is CSARIPAGGREQYF. CDR3 DNA: TGCAGTGCTAGAATACCAGCGGGAGGGCGCGAGCAGTACTTC.

This clonotype came up a few times. The chain carries TRBV5-1 and TRBJ2-5; the D gene is possibly TRBD1 (7 bases). V was shortened by 3 bases and J by 1 base, with 13 bases between the two germline ends. Germline lookup yields CDR1 SGHRS and CDR2 YFSETQ. This CDR3 contains 15 residues. CDR3 amino acids: CASSSGGQRQETQYF. The CDR3 coding sequence is TGCGCCAGCAGCTCCGGGGGACAGCGCCAAGAGACCCAGTACTTC. Using reference TRBV5-1 and TRBJ2-5 for the parts outside the CDR3, the full variable domain is KAGVTQTPRYLIKTRGQQVTLSCSPISGHRSVSWYQQTPGQGLQFLFEYFSETQRNKGNFPGRFSGRQFSNSRSEMNVSTLELGDSALYLCASSSGGQRQETQYFGPGTRLLVL.

The rearrangement uses TRBV6-2 or TRBV6-3 and TRBJ2-3; 9 bases align to TRBD2. The CDR3 length is 15 residues. Per the germline V gene, CDR1 is MNHEY and CDR2 is SVGEGT. V lost 4 bases to trimming and J lost 7 bases; unmatched junction nucleotides: 9. CDR3 region: CASSSLAGKHNTQYF. The CDR3, as DNA: TGTGCCAGCAGTTCTCTAGCGGGAAAACACAATACGCAGTATTTT.

This clonotype was seen only a few times. The rearrangement uses TRBV29-1 and TRBJ2-7, with 9 bases matching TRBD1. Trimming removed 5 bases from V and 5 bases from J; junction bases left unmatched: 10. The CDR3 is 14 residues long. Germline V CDR1 and CDR2: SQVTM, ANQGSEA. The CDR3 region has the DNA TGCAGCGTTTTTTCCGGGACAGGGTACCACGAGCAGTACTTC. This codes for CSVFSGTGYHEQYF.

This clonotype was counted only a few times. The chain links TRBV5-1 to TRBJ2-1, with TRBD2 identical over 12 bases. Looked up from germline, CDR1 is SGHRS and CDR2 is YFSETQ. The V gene end was trimmed by 1 base and the J gene end by 7 bases; junction bases not matched to a gene: 6. The CDR3 totals 16 residues. CDR3: CASSLTLAGGPNEQFF. The CDR3 DNA follows: TGCGCCAGCAGCTTGACCCTAGCGGGAGGGCCAAATGAGCAGTTCTTC.

The chain recombines TRBV7-2 with TRBJ2-7; D ambiguous. Germline V gene data show CDR1 as SGHTA and CDR2 as FQGNSA. The length of the CDR3 is 14 residues. V was cut by 2 bases and J by 2 bases, with 10 bases left in between. CDR3 sequence: CASSLMAGTYEQYF. CDR3 coding DNA: TGTGCCAGCAGCTTAATGGCAGGTACCTACGAGCAGTACTTC.

This clonotype was counted between two and nine times. The chain carries TRBV5-5 and TRBJ1-2; 7 bases line up with TRBD1. Germline loops: CDR1 SGHKS, CDR2 YYEKEE (reference sequence). Trimming at V came to 4 bases and at J to 4 bases, leaving 10 bases not matched to a gene. CDR3 length: 15 amino acids. The CDR3 coding sequence is TGTGCCAGCAGCCCTCTAGGGACAGCGAGCTATGGCTACACCTTC. Residues: CASSPLGTASYGYTF.

This clonotype was counted ten times or more. The V gene is TRBV28, the J gene TRBJ2-7; no definite D call. The CDR3 length is 13 residues. V dropped 2 bases and J dropped 3 bases, with 8 bases sitting between them. Germline CDR1 is MDHEN and CDR2 is SYDVKM. The CDR3 coding sequence is TGTGCCAGCAGTTTACAGGTGGTCTACGAGCAGTACTTC. Translating gives CASSLQVVYEQYF.

At least ten counts were recorded for this clonotype. The chain employs TRBV4-2 and TRBJ1-2, with D perhaps matching TRBD1 (5 bases). From germline, CDR1 is LGHNA and CDR2 YNFKEQ. V was clipped by 0 bases and J by 8 bases, with 13 bases between them. There are 14 residues in the CDR3. The CDR3 region is CASSQEAQARGYTF. CDR3 DNA: TGTGCCAGCAGCCAAGAAGCACAGGCGAGGGGCTACACCTTC.

The chain couples TRBV2 to TRBJ1-1, with TRBD1 identical over 9 bases. Germline V CDR1 and CDR2: SNHLY, FYNNEI. The CDR3 consists of 14 residues. J was trimmed by 3 bases and V by 6 bases; bases with no gene match: 5. The CDR3, as DNA: TGTGCCAGCAGGAAGACAGGGGGAGACACTGAAGCTTTCTTT. This gives the protein CASRKTGGDTEAFF.

Turning to this clonotype: The conserved closing phenylalanine or tryptophan is absent in this CDR3, likely reflecting a read error. The rearrangement joins TRBV5-1 to TRBJ1-3; unclear D gene. The V end was cut by 1 base, the J end by 0 bases, with 5 bases between. This CDR3 is built from 14 residues. CDR1 is SGHRS and CDR2 is YFSETQ in the germline V gene. CDR3: CASSLTDSGNTIYY. The CDR3 nucleotides read TGCGCCAGCAGCTTGACAGACTCTGGAAACACCATATATTAT.

This clonotype has a count of ten or more. This chain links TRBV24-1 with TRBJ2-1; unclear D gene. Trimming shortened V by 6 bases and J by 5 bases, and 7 bases separated the two germline ends. This CDR3 comprises 12 residues. CDR1 is KGHDR, CDR2 SFDVKD, per germline. The CDR3 DNA is TGTGCCACCAGTCATAGGGACAATGAGCAGTTCTTC. Protein product: CATSHRDNEQFF.

The gene calls are TRBV19 and TRBJ2-3, with a possible D match to TRBD1 (5 bases). Germline V gene lookup returns CDR1 LNHDA and CDR2 SQIVND (reference sequence). There are 14 residues in the CDR3. Trimming left V 8 bases short and J 0 bases short, with 12 bases between. The CDR3 region has the DNA TGTGCCAGTTCCAACGACAGAAGCACAGATACGCAGTATTTT. Translating gives CASSNDRSTDTQYF.

This clonotype was picked up a small number of times. The chain uses TRBV7-2 and TRBJ1-1, with D tentatively TRBD1 (6 bases). The CDR3 loop spans 14 amino acids. CDR1 is SGHTA and CDR2 is FQGNSA in the germline V gene. Trimming took 3 bases from V and 5 from J, leaving 13 bases between them. Written as DNA, the CDR3 is TGTGCCAGCAGCTTGGGGGGGCGTAGTACTGAAGCTTTCTTT. Translation: CASSLGGRSTEAFF.